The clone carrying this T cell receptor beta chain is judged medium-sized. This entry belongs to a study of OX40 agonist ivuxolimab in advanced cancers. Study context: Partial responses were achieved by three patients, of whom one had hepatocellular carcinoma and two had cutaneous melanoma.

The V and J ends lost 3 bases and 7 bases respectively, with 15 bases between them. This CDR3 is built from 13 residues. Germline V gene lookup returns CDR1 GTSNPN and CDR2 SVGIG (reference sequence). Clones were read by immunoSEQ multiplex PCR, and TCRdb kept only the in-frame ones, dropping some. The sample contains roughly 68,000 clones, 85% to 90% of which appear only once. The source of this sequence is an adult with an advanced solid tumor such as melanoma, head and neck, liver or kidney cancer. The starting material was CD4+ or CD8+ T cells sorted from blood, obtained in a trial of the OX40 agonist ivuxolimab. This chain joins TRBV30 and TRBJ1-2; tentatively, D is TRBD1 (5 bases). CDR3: CAWSDRDAGGYTF. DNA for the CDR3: TGTGCCTGGAGCGACCGGGACGCCGGTGGCTACACCTTC.